At least ten counts were recorded for the clone carrying this T cell receptor beta chain. This record comes from a study of spatial heterogeneity in lung cancer. TCRdb independently ran MiXCR on the 5' RACE reads; one entry per CDR3 protein. This table holds 100,000 to 120,000 distinct CDR3 sequences, less than 14% found once. Time point defined: blood at routine non-recurrence follow-up after resection. The V and J ends lost 2 bases and 5 bases respectively, with 7 bases between them. This CDR3 is built from 13 residues. CDR1 SGHAT and CDR2 FQNNGV come from the germline V gene. The rearrangement joins TRBV11-2 to TRBJ2-1, with a possible D match to TRBD2 (5 bases). The sequencing here drew on PBMCs, taken at follow-up. The clonotype comes from a female donor with early-stage non-small cell lung cancer. The CDR3 DNA is TGTGCCAGCAGCTTAACTAGAAACAATGAGCAGTTCTTC. Encoded protein: CASSLTRNNEQFF.